Listed below are T cell receptor beta chains from one sample, sequenced in a study of blood T cell repertoires in COVID-19. Clones were sequenced by immunoSEQ multiplex PCR, and TCRdb holds only the in-frame ones, with some missing. The sample has more than 200,000 clones, around nine tenths seen once. Sequenced material: PBMCs or T cells enriched from blood (not recorded which). Receptor source: a man aged 25 to 40 who had recovered from COVID-19. CDR3s include the opening cysteine and the closing phenylalanine or tryptophan. The order of the fields is J gene, D gene, clone size, V gene, CDR3 protein, CDR3 DNA. The D gene is left open where the match is weak. Clone size is not always given. Where it is, it says once, few, many or a class for expanded clones.

>TRBJ2-7|TRBD1|-|TRBV11-2
CASSPDRGEQYF
TGTGCCAGCAGTCCCGACAGGGGCGAGCAGTACTTC
>TRBJ2-5|-|few|TRBV5-1
CASSQRGTAEETQYF
TGCGCCAGCAGCCAGCGCGGGACGGCTGAAGAGACCCAGTACTTC
>TRBJ1-6|TRBD1|-|TRBV5-1
CASSSRDSYNSPLHF
TGCGCCAGCAGCAGCCGGGACAGTTATAATTCACCCCTCCACTTT
>TRBJ2-5|TRBD1|-|TRBV4-2
CASSRTGDGETQYF
TGTGCCAGCAGCCGAACAGGGGATGGAGAGACCCAGTACTTC
>TRBJ1-2|TRBD1|-|TRBV5-1
CASSLGDRSNYGYTF
TGCGCCAGCAGCTTGGGGGACAGAAGTAACTATGGCTACACCTTC
>TRBJ1-1|-|-|TRBV12-3/TRBV12-4
CASRWEGNTEAFF
TGTGCCAGCAGGTGGGAGGGGAACACTGAAGCTTTCTTT
>TRBJ1-2|TRBD1|-|TRBV6-6
CASAPGGTGDGYTF
TGTGCCAGCGCCCCTGGGGGGACAGGGGATGGCTACACCTTC
>TRBJ2-2|-|-|TRBV7-8
CASSGQTTGELFF
TGTGCCAGCAGCGGGCAAACCACCGGGGAGCTGTTTTTT
>TRBJ2-5|-|-|TRBV20-1
CSASSEVQETQYF
TGCAGTGCTAGTTCCGAGGTACAAGAGACCCAGTACTTC
>TRBJ2-1|TRBD2|few|TRBV30
CAWSPLAGGDNEQFF
TGTGCCTGGAGTCCACTAGCGGGAGGAGATAATGAGCAGTTCTTC
>TRBJ2-7|-|-|TRBV28
CASSPTDISSYEQYF
TGTGCCAGCAGTCCGACGGACATATCATCCTACGAGCAGTACTTC
>TRBJ1-5|-|few|TRBV3-1/TRBV3-2
CASSHRQNSNQPQHF
TGTGCCAGCAGCCACAGACAGAATAGCAATCAGCCCCAGCATTTT
>TRBJ1-5|TRBD1|-|TRBV5-1
CASSLEGAGNQPQHF
TGCGCCAGCAGCTTGGAGGGGGCTGGCAATCAGCCCCAGCATTTT
>TRBJ1-5|-|-|TRBV19
CASKREGQPQHF
TGTGCCAGTAAGAGGGAAGGTCAGCCCCAGCATTTT
>TRBJ1-3|-|-|TRBV19
CASSIGGARSGNTIYF
TGTGCCAGTAGTATAGGTGGGGCCCGCTCTGGAAACACCATATATTTT